What follows are 10 T cell receptor beta chains derived from one specimen sequenced in a study of cytomegalovirus exposure and HLA in healthy donors. Only in-frame clones appear in the TCRdb table, and some are missing; sequencing was by immunoSEQ multiplex PCR. The sample has 140,000 to 150,000 clones, approximately 88% seen once. Input material: PBMCs. These receptors all stem from a man aged 18-30 years in good health and CMV-seropositive.

V and J are TRBV2 and TRBJ1-1; a possible D gene is TRBD1 (5 bases). CDR1 SNHLY and CDR2 FYNNEI come from the germline V gene. The CDR3 has 13 amino acids. V was pared by 8 bases and J by 6 bases, with 16 bases between. This CDR3 is CASSGQGGSEAFF. The CDR3 DNA sequence: TGTGCCAGCTCAGGCCAGGGTGGGTCTGAAGCTTTCTTT. The complete variable domain, with remaining parts taken from reference TRBV2 and TRBJ1-1, reads EPEVTQTPSHQVTQMGQEVILRCVPISNHLYFYWYRQILGQKVEFLVSFYNNEISEKSEIFDDQFSVERPDGSNFTLKIRSTKLEDSAMYFCASSGQGGSEAFFGQGTRLTVV.

CDR3 in DNA: TGTGCCAGCAGCCAAGGGGGGCTCTTGAGGAATGAGCAGTTCTTC. Amino acids: CASSQGGLLRNEQFF. This chain links TRBV14 with TRBJ2-1; D is possibly TRBD1 (6 bases). Trimming removed 1 base at V and 7 bases at J, with 14 bases between. The length of the CDR3 is 15 residues. The germline V gene encodes CDR1 SGHDN and CDR2 FVKESK.

This chain connects TRBV7-9 to TRBJ2-3; TRBD2 agrees at 10 bases. The V gene's germline CDR1 is SEHNR and CDR2 FQNEAQ (reference sequence). Trimming cost V 4 bases and J 5 bases; bases outside gene matches: 12. This CDR3 spans 17 amino acids. The chain's CDR3 is CASSSTGTSARGDTQYF. DNA for the CDR3: TGTGCCAGCAGCTCTACCGGGACTAGCGCGAGGGGAGATACGCAGTATTTT.

This chain connects TRBV9 to TRBJ2-5; 11 bases are shared with TRBD2. The length of the CDR3 is 14 residues. Germline CDR1 is SGDLS and CDR2 is YYNGEE. V was clipped by 2 bases and J by 4 bases; unmatched bases: 1. The CDR3 DNA is TGTGCCAGCAGCGTCACTAGCGGGGGAGAGACCCAGTACTTC. This encodes CASSVTSGGETQYF.

This chain uses TRBV14 with TRBJ2-7; 7 nucleotides align to TRBD1. Germline CDR1 SGHDN, CDR2 FVKESK. The V gene end was trimmed by 0 bases and the J gene end by 4 bases; junction bases not matched to a gene: 6. This CDR3 region has 15 residues. This CDR3 is CASSQDMTGPYEQYF. For the CDR3, the DNA is TGTGCCAGCAGCCAAGATATGACAGGGCCTTACGAGCAGTACTTC. Filled out from reference TRBV14 and TRBJ2-7, the complete variable domain reads EAGVTQFPSHSVIEKGQTVTLRCDPISGHDNLYWYRRVMGKEIKFLLHFVKESKQDESGMPNNRFLAERTGGTYSTLKVQPAELEDSGVYFCASSQDMTGPYEQYFGPGTRLTVT.

The chain couples TRBV27 to TRBJ1-5, with D tentatively TRBD1 (5 bases). The CDR3 spans 14 residues. CDR1 is MNHEY and CDR2 is SMNVEV in the germline V gene (reference sequence). Between the trimmed V and J ends, which lost 6 bases and 6 bases, there was a span of 15 bases. CDR3 region: CASSGGARGQPQHF. The CDR3 DNA sequence: TGTGCCAGCAGCGGAGGGGCTAGGGGTCAGCCCCAGCATTTT.

This clone was counted only a few times. The rearrangement links TRBV7-9 to TRBJ1-1, with D uncertain. The CDR3 is 19 amino acids. The germline gives CDR1 SEHNR, CDR2 FQNEAQ (reference sequence). V was trimmed by 5 bases and J by 3 bases, leaving 28 bases between them. The CDR3 here is CASSHEGRLLLRSDTEAFF. As DNA, the CDR3 is TGTGCCAGCAGCCATGAGGGTAGGTTACTTTTAAGATCAGACACTGAAGCTTTCTTT.

The rearrangement uses TRBV19 and TRBJ1-5, with D possibly matching TRBD1 (5 bases). CDR3 size: 15 residues. V lost 4 bases to trimming and J lost 0 bases, with 10 bases between them. Germline V gives CDR1 LNHDA, CDR2 SQIVND (reference sequence). DNA for the CDR3: TGTGCCAGTAGTAAGGCAGGGAATAGCAATCAGCCCCAGCATTTT. It encodes CASSKAGNSNQPQHF.

The V and J genes are TRBV5-1 and TRBJ1-2; D is unresolved. This CDR3 contains 16 residues. The V and J ends lost 0 bases and 8 bases respectively, with 20 bases between them. Per germline, CDR1 SGHRS and CDR2 YFSETQ. CDR3 protein: CASSLDGTNRVLGYTF. CDR3 in DNA: TGCGCCAGCAGCTTGGATGGAACGAATCGGGTCTTGGGCTACACCTTC.

This sequence joins TRBV7-8 and TRBJ2-7; D might be TRBD2 (5 bases). The ends were cut back, 5 bases at V and 3 bases at J, with 14 bases in the middle. The germline CDR1 and CDR2 sequences are SGHVS and FQNEAQ. This CDR3 is 14 amino acids long. In DNA form, the CDR3 reads TGTGCCAGCAGCCCCCGGGGAAGCCGCTACGAGCAGTACTTC. Its translation is CASSPRGSRYEQYF. The full variable domain, rest sourced from reference TRBV7-8 and TRBJ2-7, is GAGVSQSPRYKVAKRGQDVALRCDPISGHVSLFWYQQALGQGPEFLTYFQNEAQLDKSGLPSDRFFAERPEGSVSTLKIQRTQQEDSAVYLCASSPRGSRYEQYFGPGTRLTVT.